Each of the 2 T cell receptor beta chains below was sequenced from the same sample in a study of tissue T cells after allogeneic stem cell transplantation. Only in-frame clones appear in the TCRdb table, and some are missing; sequencing was by immunoSEQ multiplex PCR. The table shows around 10,000 clones, with 30% to 40% occurring only once. Time point specified: mouse harvest day 7 after allogeneic transplant. Each mouse received 10^7 T-cell-depleted marrow cells plus 10^6 splenic CD5+ T cells by tail vein. The sample comprised skin. The receptors derive from a female BALB/c mouse given C57BL/6 T cells with graft-versus-host disease after an allogeneic hematopoietic cell transplant.

Details on this clone: Gene names and germline match the mouse. The read terminates 1 residue ahead of where the CDR3 ends, so the germline J gene completes it. The chain uses TRBV31 and TRBJ1-2, with 7 bases matching TRBD1. Germline CDR1 GKSSPN, CDR2 SITVG. Trimming at V came to 0 bases and at J to 1 base, leaving 2 bases not matched to a gene. The CDR3 totals 14 residues. The CDR3 spells CAWSLGTVNSDYTF. The sequenced part of the CDR3 DNA is TGTGCCTGGAGTCTCGGGACAGTAAACTCCGACTACACC.

This clone appeared once. Here the gene names and germline are mouse. The CDR3 loop is CASSGTGGGQDTQYF. The part of the CDR3 DNA that was read is TGTGCCAGCAGTGGGACTGGGGGGGGTCAAGACACCCAGTAC. The V and J genes are TRBV13-1 and TRBJ2-5, with TRBD2 matching over 12 bases. The CDR3 is cut off 1 residue early in the read; its end comes from the germline J gene. V shed 3 bases, J shed 3 bases, and the junction held 2 bases outside the gene matches. CDR1 and CDR2 (germline): NSHNY, SYGAGN. This CDR3 has 15 residues.